Listed below are T cell receptor beta chains from one sample, sequenced in a study of blood T cells in healthy people across ages. Using its own MiXCR run on the 5' RACE reads, TCRdb lists one record per CDR3 protein. Counted here are about 280,000 distinct CDR3 sequences, 27% occurring once; the ten biggest clones make up 25% to 35%. Source material: blood. The receptors shown here come from a woman aged 70 to 79 in good health. Both conserved end residues are part of each CDR3. D genes are given only for firm matches. Expanded clones get a size class; other rows say once, few or many, or leave the size out.

clone_size	v_call	d_call	j_call	cdr3_aa	cdr3_nt
many	TRBV20-1	.	TRBJ1-5	CSARDIKTGSNPNQPQHF	TGCAGTGCTAGAGATATAAAGACAGGCTCGAACCCTAATCAGCCCCAGCATTTT
few	TRBV9	.	TRBJ2-3	CASSVAGAHGTDTQYF	TGTGCCAGCAGCGTAGCGGGAGCCCATGGCACAGATACGCAGTATTTT
many	TRBV12-3/TRBV12-4	TRBD1	TRBJ2-2	CASSPMDREGELFF	TGTGCCAGCAGTCCTATGGACAGGGAGGGGGAGCTGTTTTTT
few	TRBV5-6	.	TRBJ1-4	CASSLEGEVVRNEKLFF	TGTGCCAGCAGCTTGGAAGGGGAGGTAGTTCGGAATGAAAAACTGTTTTTT
.	TRBV6-6	TRBD1	TRBJ2-1	CASSPGQGGLQETQCF	TGTGCCAGCAGCCCGGGACAGGGGGGTCTCCAAGAGACCCAGTGCTTC
many	TRBV6-5	.	TRBJ1-4	CASSARRQGEKLFF	TGTGCCAGCAGCGCTCGTCGGCAGGGTGAAAAACTGTTTTTT
.	TRBV11-2	TRBD1	TRBJ2-7	CASQLRTGVYEQYF	TGTGCCAGTCAGCTTAGAACAGGGGTATACGAGCAGTACTTC
.	TRBV15	.	TRBJ2-7	CATSRDFRDEQYF	TGTGCCACCAGCAGAGATTTTCGGGACGAGCAGTACTTC
few	TRBV4-1	.	TRBJ2-2	CASSPRIPAGGNTGELFF	TGCGCCAGCAGCCCGCGAATTCCCGCTGGGGGGAACACCGGGGAGCTGTTTTTT
.	TRBV12-3/TRBV12-4	.	TRBJ2-5	CASSPTGALETQYF	TGTGCCAGCAGTCCTACCGGGGCCTTGGAGACCCAGTACTTC
.	TRBV7-2	TRBD1	TRBJ2-7	CASSLAGTGDYEQYF	TGTGCCAGCAGCTTAGCCGGGACAGGGGACTACGAGCAGTACTTC
many	TRBV12-3/TRBV12-4	.	TRBJ2-7	CASSSLLPYEQYF	TGTGCCAGCAGTTCCCTCCTACCATACGAGCAGTACTTC
many	TRBV28	.	TRBJ1-3	CASSGGPISGNTIYF	TGTGCCAGCAGTGGAGGACCGATCTCTGGAAACACCATATATTTT
medium-sized	TRBV11-2	.	TRBJ2-5	CASTARETQYF	TGTGCCAGCACCGCCCGAGAGACCCAGTACTTC
many	TRBV5-5	.	TRBJ2-5	CASSLGPTVETQYF	TGTGCCAGCAGCCTGGGACCAACCGTGGAGACCCAGTACTTC
few	TRBV28	TRBD2	TRBJ2-7	CASRGGRREAYEQYF	TGTGCCAGCAGGGGGGGGCGGCGGGAGGCCTACGAGCAGTACTTC
few	TRBV7-9	.	TRBJ2-7	CASSPGTVIYEQYF	TGTGCCAGCAGTCCCGGGACGGTAATCTACGAGCAGTACTTC
.	TRBV4-1	.	TRBJ1-6	CASSQVNSPLHF	TGCGCCAGCAGCCAGGTTAATTCACCCCTCCACTTT
.	TRBV7-8	.	TRBJ1-2	CASSLGAANYGYTF	TGTGCCAGCAGCTTAGGCGCAGCTAACTATGGCTACACCTTC
many	TRBV5-1	.	TRBJ1-4	CASSSLGLTGKLFF	TGCGCCAGCAGCAGCCTTGGCCTAACGGGAAAACTGTTTTTT
few	TRBV14	.	TRBJ2-1	CASSHSHNEQFF	TGTGCCAGCAGCCACAGTCACAATGAGCAGTTCTTC
few	TRBV28	TRBD2	TRBJ2-3	CASSLFPGRADTQYF	TGTGCCAGCAGTTTATTTCCAGGGAGGGCAGATACGCAGTATTTT
.	TRBV5-4	TRBD2	TRBJ2-7	CASSQGIAGGDEQYF	TGTGCCAGCAGCCAGGGGATAGCGGGAGGGGACGAGCAGTACTTC
.	TRBV6-5	.	TRBJ1-2	CASSPQGELYGYTF	TGTGCCAGCAGTCCCCAGGGAGAACTATATGGCTACACCTTC
.	TRBV28	.	TRBJ2-1	CASSLVGGFGNEQFF	TGTGCCAGCAGCTTGGTGGGGGGTTTTGGGAATGAGCAGTTCTTC
.	TRBV5-1	.	TRBJ2-7	CASSLGDGSLSYEQYF	TGCGCCAGCAGCTTGGGAGACGGGAGCCTCTCCTACGAGCAGTACTTC
.	TRBV6-1	.	TRBJ1-5	CASRGNQPQHF	TGTGCCAGCAGGGGAAATCAGCCCCAGCATTTT
many	TRBV7-3	.	TRBJ2-3	CASSPGDIITTDTQYF	TGTGCCAGCAGCCCCGGGGACATCATTACCACAGATACGCAGTATTTT
.	TRBV20-1	.	TRBJ2-1	CSADPGTNSYNEQFF	TGCAGTGCGGATCCGGGAACCAACTCCTACAATGAGCAGTTCTTC
.	TRBV29-1	.	TRBJ2-1	CSVGSAQGLKGEQFF	TGCAGCGTCGGGTCCGCGCAGGGGCTGAAGGGTGAGCAGTTCTTC
few	TRBV10-3	.	TRBJ2-5	CAISEGGQETQYF	TGTGCCATCAGTGAGGGTGGGCAAGAGACCCAGTACTTC
.	TRBV5-1	TRBD1	TRBJ1-2	CASSLSDRDGGYTF	TGCGCCAGCAGCTTGAGTGACAGGGATGGAGGCTACACCTTC
.	TRBV11-1	TRBD2	TRBJ2-1	CASSYSGLAGGPRYNEQFF	TGTGCCAGCAGCTATTCGGGACTAGCGGGAGGGCCGAGGTACAATGAGCAGTTCTTC
.	TRBV14	.	TRBJ2-2	CASSQVYRASTGELFF	TGTGCCAGCAGCCAAGTCTACAGGGCGAGCACCGGGGAGCTGTTTTTT